The rows below give T cell receptor beta chains drawn from one sample of a study of CD8 T cells in ankylosing spondylitis. TCRdb recomputed calls from the 5' RACE reads with MiXCR, one row per CDR3 protein. The data contain just under 550,000 distinct CDR3 sequences, approximately 11% of them singletons. Sequenced sample: blood, either unsorted or a sorted T cell fraction (not recorded which). These receptors originate from a male donor with ankylosing spondylitis. Each CDR3 is given without its conserved first and last residue. D genes are given only for firm matches. The size field is filled for only some rows; it gives once, few, many or a size class.

v_gene	d_gene	abundance	j_gene	CDR3aa
TRBV20-1	TRBD2	few	TRBJ2-5	SAHRGVETQY
TRBV29-1	-	many	TRBJ2-3	SPPERADTQY
TRBV5-1	TRBD2	few	TRBJ2-3	ASSSTGTSGSIGNTQY
TRBV20-1	TRBD2	many	TRBJ2-1	SARDGGASGGNEQF
TRBV5-1	-	few	TRBJ1-1	ASSLEWTLNTEAF
TRBV12-3/TRBV12-4	TRBD1	few	TRBJ2-3	ASSFGNYRGPRTDTQY
TRBV6-1	TRBD1	-	TRBJ2-2	ASRRGQLTGELF
TRBV6-1	TRBD1	-	TRBJ1-2	ASSPQGQDGYT
TRBV7-8	-	-	TRBJ2-7	ASSLVGGTTYEQY
TRBV7-2	-	many	TRBJ2-1	ASSQGLQHEQF
TRBV3-1	TRBD1	few	TRBJ1-2	ASSQPLGQGAVGYT
TRBV20-1	-	-	TRBJ1-5	SATRDIYQPQH
TRBV7-9	TRBD2	few	TRBJ2-1	ASSFKRTSRSLYEQF
TRBV20-1	TRBD2	-	TRBJ2-1	SARGSLAGDNEQF
TRBV7-2	-	few	TRBJ2-5	ASSLEGLPGVAQY
TRBV6-2/TRBV6-3	-	few	TRBJ2-1	ASSRDWSSYNEQF
TRBV27	TRBD1	few	TRBJ1-4	ASSALDREGEKLF
TRBV7-7	TRBD2	-	TRBJ2-1	ASSPSLASGGSYNEQF
TRBV20-1	TRBD2	few	TRBJ2-2	SARDPRTSGSAGNTGELF
TRBV7-9	TRBD1	many	TRBJ1-1	ASSRTPHTGAGEAF
TRBV20-1	-	-	TRBJ2-3	SARVVGSSTDTQY
TRBV6-6	-	few	TRBJ1-5	ASSRAYNQPQH
TRBV5-1	-	-	TRBJ1-4	ASSYAVTNEKLF
TRBV5-1	-	few	TRBJ2-5	ASSFAGTNEETQY
TRBV5-1	-	many	TRBJ2-2	ASSALTYTGELF
TRBV20-1	-	few	TRBJ2-5	SASEVRVSETQY
TRBV5-6	TRBD1	-	TRBJ2-2	ASSPQDRTSPGELF
TRBV30	-	few	TRBJ1-2	AWSVVLSGSNYGYT
TRBV29-1	TRBD1	many	TRBJ2-3	SAFGTGGTDTQY
TRBV18	-	many	TRBJ1-1	ASSPHSNTEAF
TRBV20-1	-	-	TRBJ2-1	SPLSRLGTLSYNEQF
TRBV30	TRBD2	-	TRBJ2-1	AWRALAGNHNEQF
TRBV29-1	-	-	TRBJ1-1	SALRYQGPNTEAF
TRBV12-3/TRBV12-4	-	-	TRBJ1-1	ASRRDSRTEAF
TRBV4-2	TRBD1	few	TRBJ2-7	ASSQVYRDRGTYEQY
TRBV25-1	TRBD1	-	TRBJ1-5	ASNPRGDRGRVVDQPQH
TRBV29-1	-	-	TRBJ2-3	SVERAGTPDTQY